The 13 T cell receptor beta chains reported below all come from one sample, sequenced in a study of T cell repertoires in cytomegalovirus infection. MiXCR, run by TCRdb on the reads, gives a single entry per CDR3 protein. The sample consists of 600,000 to 800,000 distinct CDR3 sequences, approximately 25% of them appearing once. The sequenced sample was CD8+ T cells from PBMCs. These receptors came from a human donor in good health (CMV status not recorded). Some clones in this sample may be carry-over from other donors' samples.

The V and J genes are TRBV6-2 or TRBV6-3 and TRBJ1-5, with D perhaps TRBD1 (6 bases). The CDR3 is 18 amino acids. Germline CDR1 and CDR2: MNHEY and SVGEGT. V was clipped by 2 bases and J by 1 base, with 18 bases between them. In DNA form, the CDR3 reads TGTGCCAGCAGTTACCCCCCAGGGGAGGGTTGGAGCAATCAGCCCCAGCATTTT. This sequence encodes CASSYPPGEGWSNQPQHF.

This clonotype was counted ten times or more. This chain joins TRBV7-9 and TRBJ2-1; 13 nucleotides match TRBD2. Trimming took 5 bases from V and 4 from J; bases not matched to a gene: 5. The CDR3 loop spans 16 amino acids. Germline CDR1 SEHNR, CDR2 FQNEAQ (reference sequence). This CDR3 reads CASSVPTSGGYNEQFF. CDR3 DNA: TGTGCCAGCAGCGTACCGACTAGCGGGGGGTACAATGAGCAGTTCTTC.

The chain carries TRBV4-1 and TRBJ2-1; D is perhaps TRBD1 (6 bases). The ends were cut back, 3 bases at V and 4 bases at J, with 13 bases in the middle. The germline V gene has CDR1 MGHRA and CDR2 YSYEKL. The CDR3 length is 15 residues. The CDR3 DNA reads as TGCGCCAGCAGCCAGCCGTACCAGGGGTACAATGAGCAGTTCTTC. It is translated as CASSQPYQGYNEQFF.

The chain joins TRBV28 to TRBJ2-1, with 9 bases identical to TRBD1. J gave up 6 bases and V 7 bases, and 10 bases lay outside the gene matches. The CDR3 runs 15 residues. CDR1 MDHEN and CDR2 SYDVKM come from the germline V gene. CDR3 DNA sequence: TGTGCCAGCAATTTGGGACAGGGTCTATTCAATGAGCAGTTCTTC. Its protein product is CASNLGQGLFNEQFF. Using reference TRBV28 and TRBJ2-1 for the parts outside the CDR3, the full variable domain is DVKVTQSSRYLVKRTGEKVFLECVQDMDHENMFWYRQDPGLGLRLIYFSYDVKMKEKGDIPEGYSVSREKKERFSLILESASTNQTSMYLCASNLGQGLFNEQFFGPGTRLTVL.

The chain joins TRBV6-1 to TRBJ2-7; D gene uncertain. The CDR3 is made up of 14 amino acids. Per germline, CDR1 MNHNS and CDR2 SASEGT. Trimming stripped 3 bases from V and 2 bases from J, with 11 bases between. The CDR3 DNA follows: TGTGCCAGCAGTGAGGCTGAGGAGCCCTACGAGCAGTACGTC. Translating gives CASSEAEEPYEQYV.

The J gene is TRBJ1-2, the V gene TRBV10-3, with 8 positions matching TRBD1. CDR3 length equals 14 residues. Germline CDR1 reads ENHRY; CDR2 reads SYGVKD. The trim removed 7 bases at V and 0 bases at J, leaving 4 bases unmatched. The CDR3 here is CAITSDRANYGYTF. DNA of the CDR3: TGTGCCATCACTTCGGACAGGGCTAACTATGGCTACACCTTC.

Many counts were recorded for this clonotype. This sequence joins TRBV29-1 and TRBJ2-7, with 7 bases that match TRBD1. CDR1 and CDR2 from the germline V gene are SQVTM and ANQGSEA. V lost 3 bases, J lost 4 bases, and 9 bases stayed unmatched. This CDR3 contains 14 residues. CDR3 DNA: TGCAGCGTTGAGGCGGACAGGTTCGGATACGAGCAGTACTTC. This sequence encodes CSVEADRFGYEQYF.

This clonotype has only a few counts. The chain has TRBV20-1 and TRBJ2-1, with no clear D. The CDR3 has 14 amino acids. The germline CDR1 and CDR2 sequences are DFQATT and SNEGSKA (reference sequence). V dropped 0 bases and J dropped 5 bases, with 11 bases sitting between them. The CDR3 DNA follows: TGCAGTGCTAGAGATCGGTCTGGGAACAATGAGCAGTTCTTC. It yields the protein CSARDRSGNNEQFF.

This clonotype appeared a few times. A much larger clonotype is one base distant, so this may be a read error. The chain links TRBV7-6 to TRBJ2-1, with 11 positions matching TRBD1. Germline V gene data show CDR1 as SGHVS and CDR2 as FNYEAQ. CDR3 length equals 16 residues. Unmatched junction bases numbered 9, after V lost 7 bases and J lost 4 bases. The CDR3 loop reads CASNKPGQGAYNEQFF. CDR3 in DNA: TGTGCCAGCAACAAACCTGGACAGGGGGCTTACAATGAGCAGTTCTTC. The whole variable domain, remainder taken from reference TRBV7-6 and TRBJ2-1, is GAGVSQSPRYKVTKRGQDVALRCDPISGHVSLYWYRQALGQGPEFLTYFNYEAQQDKSGLPNDRFSAERPEGSISTLTIQRTEQRDSAMYRCASNKPGQGAYNEQFFGPGTRLTVL.

Concerning this clonotype itself: A read error may produce the germline difference seen at one junction end. The chain uses TRBV4-2 and TRBJ1-1; D uncertain. Germline V gives CDR1 LGHNA, CDR2 YNFKEQ. The CDR3 contains 14 residues. CDR3 amino acids: CASSQDLGTPEAFF. CDR3 DNA sequence: TGTGCCAGTAGCCAAGATCTCGGAACGCCTGAAGCTTTCTTT.

Turning to this clonotype: Given a much more abundant clone one base away, this may be a read error. This sequence joins TRBV12-3 or TRBV12-4 and TRBJ2-3; 7 positions match TRBD1. The junction had 16 bases not matched to a gene; V was cut back by 11 bases and J by 5 bases. The CDR3 totals 15 residues. Here the CDR3 reads CAGPDRRHTGDTQYF. In DNA, the CDR3 is TGTGCCGGGCCGGACAGGAGGCACACAGGAGATACGCAGTATTTT.

This clonotype was counted only a few times. V gene TRBV6-5 combines with J gene TRBJ1-1; D call uncertain. CDR3 length: 16 amino acids. From germline, CDR1 is MNHEY and CDR2 SVGAGI. The germline V and J ends were trimmed by 0 bases and 4 bases, with 15 bases remaining between them. CDR3 amino acids: CASSYSMGREVTEAFF. In DNA, the CDR3 is TGTGCCAGCAGTTACTCGATGGGGAGGGAGGTCACTGAAGCTTTCTTT.

Concerning this clonotype: This may come from a read error, since a much larger clone is one base off. V gene TRBV10-3 combines with J gene TRBJ1-1, with 8 positions matching TRBD1. Germline V gene lookup returns CDR1 ENHRY and CDR2 SYGVKD. This CDR3 has 15 amino acids. Here the CDR3 DNA reads TGTACCATCAGTGGAGGTCAAGACAGGGGCACTGAAGCTTTCTTT. As protein: CTISGGQDRGTEAFF.